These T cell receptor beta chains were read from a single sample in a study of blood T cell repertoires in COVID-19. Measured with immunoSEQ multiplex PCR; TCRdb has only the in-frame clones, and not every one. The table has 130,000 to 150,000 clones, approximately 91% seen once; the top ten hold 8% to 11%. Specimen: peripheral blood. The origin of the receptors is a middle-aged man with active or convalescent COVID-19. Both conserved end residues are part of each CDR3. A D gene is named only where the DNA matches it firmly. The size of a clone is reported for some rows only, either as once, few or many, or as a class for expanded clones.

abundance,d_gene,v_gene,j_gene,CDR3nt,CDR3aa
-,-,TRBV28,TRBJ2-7,TGTGCCAGCAGTACCACGGTAAGCTCCTACGAGCAGTACTTC,CASSTTVSSYEQYF
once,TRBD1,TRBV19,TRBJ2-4,TGTGCCAGTAGCGACTCCGGGACAGGGGGAGGAAACATTCAGTACTTC,CASSDSGTGGGNIQYF
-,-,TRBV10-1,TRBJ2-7,TGCGCCAGCAGTGAGGCTGACAGCTACGAGCAGTACTTC,CASSEADSYEQYF
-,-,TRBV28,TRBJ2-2,TGTGCCAGCAGTTTATGGCGTAACACCGGGGAGCTGTTTTTT,CASSLWRNTGELFF
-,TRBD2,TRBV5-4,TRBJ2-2,TGTGCCAGCAGCATGGGACTAGACCTCACCGGGGAGCTGTTTTTT,CASSMGLDLTGELFF
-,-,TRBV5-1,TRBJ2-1,TGCGCCAGCAGCGAGCTCCGGTTCAATGAGCAGTTCTTC,CASSELRFNEQFF
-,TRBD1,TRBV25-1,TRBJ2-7,TGTGCCAGCGGGACAGGGGGCAACGAGCAGTACTTC,CASGTGGNEQYF
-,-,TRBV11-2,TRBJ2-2,TGTGCCAGCAGCTTAGCGGGAATTTACACCGGGGAGCTGTTTTTT,CASSLAGIYTGELFF
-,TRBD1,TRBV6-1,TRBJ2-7,TGTGCCAGCAGTGATAGGGGACAGGGGGCGATTGAGCAGTACTTC,CASSDRGQGAIEQYF
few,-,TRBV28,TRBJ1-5,TGTGCCAGCAGTCTCATGGTGACGGGGCCCCAGCATTTT,CASSLMVTGPQHF
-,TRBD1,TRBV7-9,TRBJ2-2,TGTGCCAGCATAGAGACAGGGGACACCGGGGAGCTGTTTTTT,CASIETGDTGELFF
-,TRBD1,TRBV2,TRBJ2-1,TGTGCCAGCGAGGGACAGGGATTGAATGAGCAGTTCTTC,CASEGQGLNEQFF